This T cell receptor beta chain was sequenced for a study of CD8+CD57+ T cells in acquired aplastic anemia (dated 2018 in TCRdb). Study-level background: A mean of 3.2 ug of DNA, ranging from roughly 0.2 to 30 ug, was extracted from sorted CD4+ and CD8+ cells. CD8+CD57+ expansion was defined as a frequency above the mean frequency observed in healthy subjects.

Expansion of CD8+CD57+ cells had been shown by flow cytometry in the patients chosen for sequencing. Severe acquired aplastic anemia was diagnosed in all patients according to International Study of Aplastic Anemia and Agranulocytosis and Camitta criteria. At the time blood was sampled, none of the patients had received any therapy. The study deep-sequenced TCR repertoires of sorted CD4+ and CD8+ blood T cells from severe aplastic anemia patients and healthy subjects. Patients were enrolled in the USA under clinicaltrials.gov protocols 00001620, 01623167, 00001397, 00071045, 00081523 and 00961064. Ficoll-Paque density gradient centrifugation was used to isolate peripheral blood mononuclear cells. Before DNA extraction, CD4+ and CD8+ T cells were sorted by FACS or by magnetic beads. Genomic DNA served as template for TCR beta VDJ combination and CDR3 sequence profiling. An Illumina HiSeq 2000 was the platform used for TCR repertoire sequencing. The paper's processing steps were these. Repertoires were assessed using TRBV/TRBJ rearrangement plots, CDR3 size and DJ length profiles, and Simpson's diversity index. The most abundant DNA sequence in the deep sequencing data was taken as the immunodominant clone. CDR3 amino acid sequences were checked for sharing between subjects and were compared against published repertoires and the VDJdb database. TCRdb reworked the public reads: Q25 trimming with fastp, MiXCR clone assembly, productive beta chains retained. Under each unique CDR3 protein, matching rows form one entry showing the most common genes and DNA. TCRdb's processing, not the authors', yielded these V and J calls. Across this sample there are about 120,000 distinct CDR3 sequences, with 55% to 70% seen only once. The ten most abundant clones make up roughly 30% of the sample.

Remarks on this clonotype: The antigen this receptor binds is unknown. Base qualities are missing; no much larger clone stands one base away.

Per the germline V gene, SGHTA is the CDR1 and FQGNSA is the CDR2. Counted from cysteine to phenylalanine, this CDR3 has 12 amino acids. Only CDR3 DNA is held: 36 bases, read in frame from base 1. V is cut by 3 bases and J by 6 bases, and the space between the germline ends is 9 bases. General study outcomes and caveats: No significant difference in CD8+ Simpson's diversity was found between patients and healthy controls (P=0.060). About 30 CD8+ CDR3 sequences were found in both patients and controls but appeared to be highly expressed in patients and within the immunodominant clones of the patients.

The source material was sorted CD4+, CD8+, or CD8+CD57+ T cells (not recorded which) from PBMCs. The chain joins TRBV7-2 to TRBJ2-7, with no reliable assignment of the D segment. The receptor was isolated from a human donor with aplastic anemia. The nucleotides are TGTGCCAGCAGCTTTATAGATTCCGAGCAGTACTTC. It translates to CASSFIDSEQYF.